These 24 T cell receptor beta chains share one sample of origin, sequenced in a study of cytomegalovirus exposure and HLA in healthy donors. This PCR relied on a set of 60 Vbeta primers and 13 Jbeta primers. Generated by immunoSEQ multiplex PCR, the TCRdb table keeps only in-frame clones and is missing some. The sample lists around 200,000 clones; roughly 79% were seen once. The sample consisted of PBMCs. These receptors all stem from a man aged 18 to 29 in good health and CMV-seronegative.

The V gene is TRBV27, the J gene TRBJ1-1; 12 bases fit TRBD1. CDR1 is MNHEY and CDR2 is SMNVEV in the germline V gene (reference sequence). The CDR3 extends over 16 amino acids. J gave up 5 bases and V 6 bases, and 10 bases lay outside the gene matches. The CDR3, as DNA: TGTGCCAGCAGGGAAGGGACAGGGGGCCTTCAGACTGAAGCTTTCTTT. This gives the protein CASREGTGGLQTEAFF.

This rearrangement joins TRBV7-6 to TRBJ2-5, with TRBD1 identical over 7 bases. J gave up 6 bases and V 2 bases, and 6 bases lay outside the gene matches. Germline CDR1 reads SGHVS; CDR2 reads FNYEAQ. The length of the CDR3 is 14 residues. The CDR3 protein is CASSLRQGPQTQYF. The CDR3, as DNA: TGTGCCAGCAGCTTACGACAGGGCCCCCAGACCCAGTACTTC.

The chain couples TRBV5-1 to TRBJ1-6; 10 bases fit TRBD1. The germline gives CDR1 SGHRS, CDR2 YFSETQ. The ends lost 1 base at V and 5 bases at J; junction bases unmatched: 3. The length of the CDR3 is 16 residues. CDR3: CASSLSGTGDNSPLHF. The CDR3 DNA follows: TGCGCCAGCAGCTTGTCGGGGACAGGGGATAATTCACCCCTCCACTTT.

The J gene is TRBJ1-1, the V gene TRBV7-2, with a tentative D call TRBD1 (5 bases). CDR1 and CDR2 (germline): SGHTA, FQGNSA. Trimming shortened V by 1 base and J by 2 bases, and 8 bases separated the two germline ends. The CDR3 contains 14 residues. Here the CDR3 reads CASSLVTGNTEAFF. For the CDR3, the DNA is TGTGCCAGCAGCTTAGTAACAGGAAACACTGAAGCTTTCTTT.

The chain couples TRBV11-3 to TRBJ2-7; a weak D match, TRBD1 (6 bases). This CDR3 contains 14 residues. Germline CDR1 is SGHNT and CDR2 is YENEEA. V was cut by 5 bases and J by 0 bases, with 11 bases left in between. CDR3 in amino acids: CASSPTGLSYEQYF. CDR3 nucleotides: TGTGCCAGCAGCCCGACAGGCCTCTCCTACGAGCAGTACTTC.

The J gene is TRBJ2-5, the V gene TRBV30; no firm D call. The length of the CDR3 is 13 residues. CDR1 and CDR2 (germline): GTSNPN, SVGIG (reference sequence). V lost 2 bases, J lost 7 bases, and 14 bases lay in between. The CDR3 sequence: CAWSILEVGTQYF. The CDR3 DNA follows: TGTGCCTGGAGTATCCTTGAAGTCGGGACCCAGTACTTC.

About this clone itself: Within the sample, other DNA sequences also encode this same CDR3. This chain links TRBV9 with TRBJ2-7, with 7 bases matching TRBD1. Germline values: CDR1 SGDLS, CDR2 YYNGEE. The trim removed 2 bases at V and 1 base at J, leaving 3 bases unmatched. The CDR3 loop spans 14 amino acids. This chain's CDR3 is CASSVGDSSYEQYF. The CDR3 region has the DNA TGTGCCAGCAGCGTGGGGGACAGTTCCTACGAGCAGTACTTC.

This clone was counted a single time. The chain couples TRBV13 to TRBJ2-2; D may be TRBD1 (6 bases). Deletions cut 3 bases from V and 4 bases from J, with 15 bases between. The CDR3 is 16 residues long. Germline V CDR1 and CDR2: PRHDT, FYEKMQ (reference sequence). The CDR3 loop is CASSFRKGGSTGELFF. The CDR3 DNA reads TGTGCCAGCAGCTTCCGAAAAGGGGGTTCCACCGGGGAGCTGTTTTTT.

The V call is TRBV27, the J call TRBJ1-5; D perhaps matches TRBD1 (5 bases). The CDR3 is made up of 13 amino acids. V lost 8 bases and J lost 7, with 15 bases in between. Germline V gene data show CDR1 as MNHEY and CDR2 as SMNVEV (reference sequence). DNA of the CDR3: TGTGCCAGCGGGGGGAGAGATAGCCAGCCCCAGCATTTT. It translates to CASGGRDSQPQHF.

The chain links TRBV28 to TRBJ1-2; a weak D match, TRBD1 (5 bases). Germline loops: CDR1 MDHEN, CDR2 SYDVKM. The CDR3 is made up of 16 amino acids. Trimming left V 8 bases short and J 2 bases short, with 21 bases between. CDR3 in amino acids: CASCRDSRPTNYGYTF. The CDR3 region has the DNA TGTGCCAGCTGTCGGGACTCTCGCCCCACAAACTATGGCTACACCTTC.

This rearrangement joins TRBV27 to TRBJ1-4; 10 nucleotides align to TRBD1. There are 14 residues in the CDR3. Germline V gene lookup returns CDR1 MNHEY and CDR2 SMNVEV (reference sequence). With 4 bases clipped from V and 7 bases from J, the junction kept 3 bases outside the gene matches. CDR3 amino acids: CASSSWTGGEKLFF. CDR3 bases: TGTGCCAGCAGTTCCTGGACAGGGGGTGAAAAACTGTTTTTT.

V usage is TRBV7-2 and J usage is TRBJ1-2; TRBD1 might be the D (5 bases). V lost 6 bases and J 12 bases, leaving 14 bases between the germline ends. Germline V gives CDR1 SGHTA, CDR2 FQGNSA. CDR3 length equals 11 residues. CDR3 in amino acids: CASSTPGYHTF. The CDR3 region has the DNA TGTGCCAGCAGTACCCCAGGGTATCACACCTTC.

CDR3 protein: CASSQAWTSGKETQYF. In DNA, the CDR3 is TGCGCCAGCAGCCAAGCATGGACTAGCGGGAAGGAGACCCAGTACTTC. The genes are TRBV4-3 and TRBJ2-5, with 12 bases fitting TRBD2. The CDR3 length is 16 residues. The germline CDR1 and CDR2 sequences are LGHNA and YSLEER. V was clipped by 1 base and J by 5 bases; unmatched bases: 5.

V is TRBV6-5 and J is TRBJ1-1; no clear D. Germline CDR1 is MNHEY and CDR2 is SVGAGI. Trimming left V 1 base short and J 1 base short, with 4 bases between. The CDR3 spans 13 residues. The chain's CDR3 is CASSYWANTEAFF. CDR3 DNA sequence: TGTGCCAGCAGTTACTGGGCGAACACTGAAGCTTTCTTT.

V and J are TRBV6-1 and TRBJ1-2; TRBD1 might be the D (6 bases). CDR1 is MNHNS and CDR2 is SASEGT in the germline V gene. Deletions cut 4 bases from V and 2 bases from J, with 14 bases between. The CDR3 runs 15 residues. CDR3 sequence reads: CASSVGDIPNYGYTF. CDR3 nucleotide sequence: TGTGCCAGCAGTGTCGGGGACATTCCAAACTATGGCTACACCTTC.

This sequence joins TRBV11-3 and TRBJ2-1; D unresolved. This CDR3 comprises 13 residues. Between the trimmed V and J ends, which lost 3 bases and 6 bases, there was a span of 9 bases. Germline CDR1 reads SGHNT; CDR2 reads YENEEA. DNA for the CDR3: TGTGCCAGCAGCTTCCGTACTCTCAATGAGCAGTTCTTC. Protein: CASSFRTLNEQFF.

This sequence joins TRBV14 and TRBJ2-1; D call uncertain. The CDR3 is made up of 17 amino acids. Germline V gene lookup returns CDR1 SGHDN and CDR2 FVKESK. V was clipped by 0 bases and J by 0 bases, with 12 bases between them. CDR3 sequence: CASSQEGLADSYNEQFF. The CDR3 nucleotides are TGTGCCAGCAGCCAAGAGGGTCTCGCGGACTCCTACAATGAGCAGTTCTTC.

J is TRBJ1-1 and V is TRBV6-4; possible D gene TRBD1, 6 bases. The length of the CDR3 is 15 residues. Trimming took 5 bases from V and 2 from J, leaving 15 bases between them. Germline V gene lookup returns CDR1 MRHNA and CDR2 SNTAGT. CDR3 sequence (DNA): TGTGCCAGCAGTCCACAGGGCCAACCAAACACTGAAGCTTTCTTT. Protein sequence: CASSPQGQPNTEAFF.

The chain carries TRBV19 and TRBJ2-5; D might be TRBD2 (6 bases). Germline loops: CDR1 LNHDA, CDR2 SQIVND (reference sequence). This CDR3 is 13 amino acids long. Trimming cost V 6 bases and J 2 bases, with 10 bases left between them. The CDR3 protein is CASRSGTQETQYF. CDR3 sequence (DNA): TGTGCCAGTAGGTCCGGGACTCAAGAGACCCAGTACTTC.

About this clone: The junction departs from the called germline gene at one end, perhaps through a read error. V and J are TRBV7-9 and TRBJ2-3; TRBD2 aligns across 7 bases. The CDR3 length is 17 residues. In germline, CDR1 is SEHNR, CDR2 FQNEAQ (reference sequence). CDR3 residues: CSSSSPFAGVSTDTQYF. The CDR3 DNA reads TGTTCCAGCAGCTCTCCCTTTGCGGGGGTTAGCACAGATACGCAGTATTTT. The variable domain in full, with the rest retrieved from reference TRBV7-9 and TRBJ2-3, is DTGVSQNPRHKITKRGQNVTFRCDPISEHNRLYWYRQTLGQGPEFLTYFQNEAQLEKSRLLSDRFSAERPKGSFSTLEIQRTEQGDSAMYLCSSSSPFAGVSTDTQYFGPGTRLTVL.

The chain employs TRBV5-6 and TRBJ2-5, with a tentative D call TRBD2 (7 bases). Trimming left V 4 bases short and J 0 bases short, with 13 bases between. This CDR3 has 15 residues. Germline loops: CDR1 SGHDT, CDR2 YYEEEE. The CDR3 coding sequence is TGTGCCAGCAGCGGGAGGGGGGGGCACCAAGAGACCCAGTACTTC. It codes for CASSGRGGHQETQYF.

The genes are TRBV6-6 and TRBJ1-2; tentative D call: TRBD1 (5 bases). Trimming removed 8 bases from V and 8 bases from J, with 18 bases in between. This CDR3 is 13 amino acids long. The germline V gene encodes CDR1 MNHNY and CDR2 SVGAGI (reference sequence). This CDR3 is CASSDSIRDGYTF. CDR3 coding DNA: TGTGCCAGCTCCGACAGCATCCGTGACGGCTACACCTTC.

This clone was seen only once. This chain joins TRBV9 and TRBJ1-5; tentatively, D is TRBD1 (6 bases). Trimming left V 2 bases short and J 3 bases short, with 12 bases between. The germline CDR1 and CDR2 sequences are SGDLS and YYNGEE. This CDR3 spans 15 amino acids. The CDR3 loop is CASSVGRGANQPQHF. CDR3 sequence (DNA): TGTGCCAGCAGCGTTGGGCGGGGGGCCAATCAGCCCCAGCATTTT.

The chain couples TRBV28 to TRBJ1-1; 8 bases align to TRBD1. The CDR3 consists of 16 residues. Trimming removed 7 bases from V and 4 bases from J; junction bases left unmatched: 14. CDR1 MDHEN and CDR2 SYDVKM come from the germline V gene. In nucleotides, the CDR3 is TGTGCCAGCATCGACCAAGGGGACAGGAGTCGCACTGAAGCTTTCTTT. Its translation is CASIDQGDRSRTEAFF.